This is a list of T cell receptor beta chains from one sample in a study of breast tumors, draining lymph nodes, adjacent tissues. TCRdb independently ran MiXCR on the multiplex PCR reads; one entry per CDR3 protein. The repertoire holds about 300,000 distinct CDR3 sequences, with 30% to 35% as singletons. Sequencing was performed on axillary lymph node tissue. These receptors all come from a female donor with breast cancer. Some clones in this sample may be carry-over from other donors' samples. CDR3s leave out the opening cysteine and the closing phenylalanine or tryptophan. The D gene is left open where the match is weak.

>NA|TRBV29-1
SVVFALLRTDTQY
>NA|TRBV2
ASSEGQETQY
>NA|TRBV2
ASSENEYEQY
>NA|TRBV6-5
ASSHSKGWATNEKLF
>TRBD2|TRBV25-1
ASSVGAGLAGGKETQY
>TRBD2|TRBV11-2
ASPLRRLAGAVGELF
>TRBD2|TRBV19
ASGRGYEQY
>TRBD1|TRBV12-3/TRBV12-4
ASSRQAGQGSYNEQF
>NA|TRBV19
ASSWASSQPQH
>NA|TRBV3-2
ASSQDVKAGVNEQF
>NA|TRBV11-3
ASSPADLDEKLF
>NA|TRBV5-1
ASSFRPTGLVDYGYT
>NA|TRBV12-3/TRBV12-4
ASSRPGTTYGYT
>TRBD2|TRBV7-9
ASSLGTSANNEQF
>NA|TRBV3-1
PSSKTSDLTGELF
>TRBD2|TRBV4-1
ASSQVSGVGGLVGNEQF
>NA|TRBV7-6
ASSKIRGDYGYT
>NA|TRBV28
ATLKAPYEQF
>NA|TRBV7-3
ASSPFSWSPDTQC
>NA|TRBV6-1
ASRTGSNTGELF
>NA|TRBV5-4
ASSFGSNETQY
>NA|TRBV5-6
ASSRLGRLGYGYT
>TRBD1|TRBV15
ATSSGTGPGDTQY
>TRBD2|TRBV5-6
ASSLGGTSGYEQY
>TRBD1|TRBV2
ASSWDRQETQY
>NA|TRBV5-8
ASSLTDDYGYT
>NA|TRBV20-1
SARGGTGLSGRAYEQY
>TRBD2|TRBV6-6
ASSPTSASGRTDTQY
>TRBD2|TRBV20-1
SANGRVDTQY
>TRBD2|TRBV10-2
ASSEEQLLAGAGDTQY
>NA|TRBV15
ATSRDGLEKLF
>NA|TRBV12-3/TRBV12-4
ASSLAVGANEKLF
>TRBD2|TRBV15
ATSRGLAGRNNEQY
>TRBD1|TRBV12-3/TRBV12-4
ASSLIIADRAAETQY
>NA|TRBV2
ASSDVGTGENEKLF
>NA|TRBV5-4
ASSLAVGAPKRYEQY
>TRBD1|TRBV11-1
ASSLGQTTTGELF
>NA|TRBV3-1
ASSKERSSYNEQF
>NA|TRBV10-3
AVRQRVSTDTQY
>TRBD2|TRBV19
ATSNPRGPQPSGTTRHIQY
>TRBD2|TRBV4-3
ASSPSGVTYNEQF